This TCR beta chain was captured in a study of brain T cells in children with intractable seizures. Stated time point: blood from clinic visit 5 months post-surgery; TSC patient then seizure free. At least one anti-epileptic drug was given before surgery. Germline-derived CDR1 and CDR2 are SGHVS and FNYEAQ. With 3 bases removed from V and 1 base from J, the gap between germline ends came to 15 bases. CDR3 size: 16 residues. The table came from immunoSEQ multiplex PCR; TCRdb's copy has only in-frame clones and leaves some out. The sample gives 340,000 or so clones, over 90% of which show up once; around 6% is in the top ten.

The chain joins TRBV7-6 to TRBJ2-5, with a tentative D call TRBD2 (6 bases). The sequenced sample was peripheral blood, obtained about 5 months after surgery. The sequence was obtained from a boy younger than two with tuberous sclerosis and intractable seizures. Here the CDR3 DNA reads TGTGCCAGCAGCTTGACGGGGGAGAGGTTCCAAGAGACCCAGTACTTC. Amino acids: CASSLTGERFQETQYF.